Listed below are T cell receptor beta chains from one sample, sequenced in a study of shared clonotypes between healthy human individuals. Sequencing was performed with immunoSEQ multiplex PCR; in TCRdb, only in-frame clones are kept and a portion is missing. The repertoire has 630,000 or so clones, about 98% of them found once; the top ten carry 0.25% to 0.35%. Source material: naive CD8+ T cells sorted from blood. Receptors originate from a man aged 25-45 years in good health. Each CDR3 is given with its conserved first and last residue. D genes are given only for firm matches. Clone size appears in some rows only: once, few, many, or a class for an expanded clone.

>TRBV6-5|TRBJ1-1|once|.
CASSYGTPNTEAFF
TGTGCCAGCAGTTACGGGACACCGAACACTGAAGCTTTCTTT
>TRBV29-1|TRBJ1-1|.|TRBD1
CSAEGQGATEAFF
TGCAGCGCTGAGGGACAGGGGGCGACTGAAGCTTTCTTT
>TRBV29-1|TRBJ2-1|.|.
CSVESGRGLNEQFF
TGCAGCGTTGAATCGGGCAGGGGACTCAATGAGCAGTTCTTC
>TRBV7-2|TRBJ2-7|.|.
CASSYGTWGSYEQYF
TGTGCCAGCAGCTATGGGACATGGGGGTCCTACGAGCAGTACTTC
>TRBV28|TRBJ1-2|.|.
CASSFSVGYGYTF
TGTGCCAGCAGTTTTTCGGTGGGCTATGGCTACACCTTC
>TRBV7-6|TRBJ2-5|.|.
CASSPRGAQETQYF
TGTGCCAGCAGCCCTCGAGGGGCCCAAGAGACCCAGTACTTC
>TRBV25-1|TRBJ2-1|.|.
CASSLSLNEQFF
TGTGCCAGCAGCCTATCGTTGAATGAGCAGTTCTTC
>TRBV4-1|TRBJ2-3|.|.
CASSQVHRGLDTQYF
TGCGCCAGCAGCCAAGTTCACAGGGGACTAGATACGCAGTATTTT
>TRBV7-9|TRBJ2-7|.|.
CASSLVQGFQEQYF
TGTGCCAGCAGCTTAGTGCAGGGGTTCCAAGAGCAGTACTTC
>TRBV27|TRBJ2-7|.|TRBD1
CASSLSRTGVDEQYF
TGTGCCAGCAGTTTATCGAGGACAGGGGTGGACGAGCAGTACTTC
>TRBV7-9|TRBJ1-1|.|.
CASSLSGSMNTEAFF
TGTGCCAGCAGCTTGTCAGGATCCATGAACACTGAAGCTTTCTTT
>TRBV4-3|TRBJ2-1|once|TRBD2
CASSQTIGLAHEQFF
TGCGCCAGCAGCCAGACAATCGGACTAGCCCATGAGCAGTTCTTC
>TRBV7-6|TRBJ2-2|.|TRBD2
CASSSGLAGGNTGELFF
TGTGCCAGCAGCTCGGGACTAGCGGGAGGGAACACCGGGGAGCTGTTTTTT
>TRBV11-2|TRBJ2-7|.|TRBD2
CASSLEGLVLAGPNLREQYF
TGTGCCAGCAGCTTAGAAGGTTTGGTACTAGCGGGTCCGAACCTACGAGAGCAGTACTTC